Below are 26 T cell receptor beta chains sequenced from a single sample in a study of blood T cell repertoires in COVID-19. Here immunoSEQ multiplex PCR was the method, and the copy in TCRdb shows in-frame clones only, minus some. This sample has 140,000 to 150,000 clones, with 88% found just once. Material for sequencing was peripheral blood. Receptor source: a human donor with COVID-19, enrolled during active disease. The donor label of this sample is uncertain.

The genes are TRBV2 and TRBJ2-7; tentative D call: TRBD1 (6 bases). This CDR3 has 14 amino acids. Looked up from germline, CDR1 is SNHLY and CDR2 is FYNNEI. Trimming left V 6 bases short and J 5 bases short, with 17 bases between. CDR3 bases: TGTGCCAGCAGCAGACAGATTTCAGGGGACGAGCAGTACTTC. Translated: CASSRQISGDEQYF.

This chain connects TRBV5-8 to TRBJ1-1; TRBD1 aligns across 7 bases. Losses at the gene ends were 4 bases for V and 10 bases for J; bases not matched to a gene: 7. The CDR3 is 12 amino acids. Germline lookup yields CDR1 SGHTS and CDR2 YDEGEE. The CDR3 coding sequence is TGTGCCAGCAGCCGACCCCGACAGGGAGCTTTCTTT. This sequence encodes CASSRPRQGAFF. The full variable domain, with the rest looked up from reference TRBV5-8 and TRBJ1-1, is EAGVTQSPTHLIKTRGQQATLRCSPISGHTSVYWYQQALGLGLQFLLWYDEGEERNRGNFPPRFSGRQFPNYSSELNVNALELEDSALYLCASSRPRQGAFFGQGTRLTVV.

The V call is TRBV28, the J call TRBJ2-4; D may be TRBD2 (7 bases). The CDR3 totals 14 residues. V gave up 7 bases and J gave up 3 bases, with 13 bases separating them. In germline, CDR1 is MDHEN, CDR2 SYDVKM. The CDR3, as DNA: TGTGCCAGCACGGGGGGACACGGCAAAAACATTCAGTACTTC. Protein sequence: CASTGGHGKNIQYF.

This chain uses TRBV2 with TRBJ1-6, with TRBD1 matching 8 bases. J was trimmed by 7 bases and V by 6 bases; bases with no gene match: 5. Germline V CDR1 and CDR2: SNHLY, FYNNEI. There are 14 residues in the CDR3. The CDR3 region has the DNA TGTGCCAGCAGGCCGGGACAGGCCAATTCACCCCTCCACTTT. As protein: CASRPGQANSPLHF. Combining the CDR3 with reference TRBV2 and TRBJ1-6 gives the whole variable domain EPEVTQTPSHQVTQMGQEVILRCVPISNHLYFYWYRQILGQKVEFLVSFYNNEISEKSEIFDDQFSVERPDGSNFTLKIRSTKLEDSAMYFCASRPGQANSPLHFGNGTRLTVT.

This sequence joins TRBV10-3 and TRBJ1-2; possible D gene TRBD1, 5 bases. CDR3 length: 13 residues. The V gene lost 8 bases and the J gene lost 7 bases, with 17 bases spanning the gap. Germline V gene sequence: CDR1 ENHRY, CDR2 SYGVKD. The CDR3 DNA sequence: TGTGCCATCGCAGGGAATGGTGATGTTGGCTACACCTTC. Protein: CAIAGNGDVGYTF.

This clone came up once. J is TRBJ2-7 and V is TRBV6-4; D gene unclear. Trimming removed 0 bases from V and 2 bases from J, with 14 bases in between. The CDR3 sequence is 16 residues long. From germline, CDR1 is MRHNA and CDR2 SNTAGT. The CDR3 nucleotides read TGTGCCAGCAGTGACTCGGGCAGCACCTTTCCCTACGAGCAGTACTTC. Protein product: CASSDSGSTFPYEQYF.

The V call is TRBV9, the J call TRBJ2-7; D remains ambiguous. With 4 bases removed from V and 5 bases from J, the gap between germline ends came to 7 bases. CDR1 and CDR2 (germline): SGDLS, YYNGEE. The CDR3 loop spans 11 amino acids. Here the CDR3 DNA reads TGTGCCAGCAGCCCGCCTAACGAGCAGTACTTC. Amino acid sequence: CASSPPNEQYF.

The chain uses TRBV3-1 (or the pseudogene TRBV3-2) and TRBJ1-2; D perhaps matches TRBD1 (5 bases). The V end lost 3 bases, the J end lost 2 bases, and 13 bases lay between the germline ends. The CDR3 has 15 residues. Germline V gives CDR1 LGHDT, CDR2 YNNKEL (reference sequence). This CDR3 is CASSHDQGANYGYTF. DNA of the CDR3: TGTGCCAGCAGCCACGACCAAGGGGCGAACTATGGCTACACCTTC.

This clone came up once. V gene TRBV11-3 combines with J gene TRBJ1-4, with D possibly being TRBD1 (5 bases). Germline CDR1 is SGHNT and CDR2 is YENEEA. V lost 5 bases to trimming and J lost 5 bases, with 9 bases between them. The CDR3 extends over 13 amino acids. The CDR3 sequence: CASSLGANEKLFF. The CDR3 DNA sequence: TGTGCCAGCAGCCTTGGGGCGAATGAAAAACTGTTTTTT.

This clone was seen a few times. The CDR3 nucleotides are TGTGCCAGCAGAATGGACAGGGACTATGGCTACACCTTC. Translation: CASRMDRDYGYTF. The genes are TRBV6-5 and TRBJ1-2, with 8 bases lining up with TRBD1. From germline, CDR1 is MNHEY and CDR2 SVGAGI. This CDR3 region has 13 residues. The J segment lost 3 bases and the V segment lost 6 bases, leaving 3 bases of the junction unmatched.

This clone was detected only a few times. The CDR3: CARWGGARGDTQYF. CDR3 bases: TGTGCCAGATGGGGGGGGGCCAGAGGAGATACGCAGTATTTT. The genes are TRBV4-2 and TRBJ2-3; tentatively, D is TRBD2 (7 bases). The CDR3 spans 14 residues. Trimming removed 9 bases from V and 5 bases from J, with 18 bases in between. Germline values: CDR1 LGHNA, CDR2 YNFKEQ.

This clone was recorded a few times. The gene calls are TRBV18 and TRBJ1-4, with TRBD1 identical over 9 bases. The germline CDR1 and CDR2 sequences are KGHSH and LQKENI. With 4 bases clipped from V and 8 bases from J, the junction kept 8 bases outside the gene matches. The CDR3 runs to 15 residues. CDR3 in DNA: TGTGCCAGCTCACACTGGGGACAGGGAGAGGAAAAACTGTTTTTT. It codes for CASSHWGQGEEKLFF. Variable domain in full (rest from reference TRBV18 and TRBJ1-4): NAGVMQNPRHLVRRRGQEARLRCSPMKGHSHVYWYRQLPEEGLKFMVYLQKENIIDESGMPKERFSAEFPKEGPSILRIQQVVRGDSAAYFCASSHWGQGEEKLFFGSGTQLSVL.

The chain combines TRBV5-4 with TRBJ1-1, with a weak D call TRBD1 (6 bases). There are 13 residues in the CDR3. Trimming shortened V by 2 bases and J by 8 bases, and 13 bases separated the two germline ends. Germline CDR1 reads SGHNT; CDR2 reads YYREEE (reference sequence). The CDR3 here is CASSLQGLIEAFF. CDR3 bases: TGTGCCAGCAGCTTACAGGGTTTAATAGAAGCTTTCTTT.

V gene TRBV5-4 combines with J gene TRBJ1-1; D not resolved. There are 13 residues in the CDR3. The germline V gene has CDR1 SGHNT and CDR2 YYREEE (reference sequence). V lost 4 bases, J lost 6 bases, and 13 bases lay in between. The CDR3 reads CASSGGVRAEAFF. DNA of the CDR3: TGTGCCAGCAGCGGCGGGGTTCGCGCTGAAGCTTTCTTT.

J is TRBJ2-3 and V is TRBV5-8; 14 bases fit TRBD2. V shed 3 bases, J shed 4 bases, and the junction held 7 bases outside the gene matches. Germline V gene data show CDR1 as SGHTS and CDR2 as YDEGEE. The CDR3 covers 17 residues. The CDR3 DNA sequence: TGTGCCAGCAGCTCTCCGGGACTAGCGGGAGTTGCAGATACGCAGTATTTT. It encodes CASSSPGLAGVADTQYF.

The chain has TRBV7-6 and TRBJ1-2; no firm D call. Trimming took 2 bases from V and 4 from J, leaving 11 bases between them. The germline CDR1 and CDR2 sequences are SGHVS and FNYEAQ. The CDR3 is 14 amino acids. CDR3 sequence: CASSLLASGYGYTF. The CDR3 bases are TGTGCCAGCAGCTTATTAGCTTCTGGCTATGGCTACACCTTC.

The rearrangement joins TRBV13 to TRBJ1-1; D may be TRBD1 (5 bases). V gave up 1 base and J gave up 8 bases, with 14 bases separating them. This CDR3 region has 14 residues. The germline V gene encodes CDR1 PRHDT and CDR2 FYEKMQ (reference sequence). Here the CDR3 DNA reads TGTGCCAGCAGCTTAGATTATTCTAACAGGGAAGCTTTCTTT. Translating it yields CASSLDYSNREAFF.

The chain links TRBV5-4 to TRBJ1-2; possible D gene TRBD1, 5 bases. Trimming stripped 4 bases from V and 6 bases from J, with 16 bases between. Germline V CDR1 and CDR2: SGHNT, YYREEE (reference sequence). The CDR3 runs to 14 residues. The CDR3 DNA reads TGTGCCAGCAGCCCGCATGACAGTCACGATGGCTACACCTTC. It codes for CASSPHDSHDGYTF.

This chain links TRBV11-2 with TRBJ1-1; D is ambiguous. Germline V gene data show CDR1 as SGHAT and CDR2 as FQNNGV. This CDR3 is built from 13 residues. V lost 3 bases and J lost 4, with 9 bases in between. CDR3 sequence (DNA): TGTGCCAGCAGCTTCGGGGTGAGCACTGAAGCTTTCTTT. Its protein product is CASSFGVSTEAFF.

The chain recombines TRBV3-1 (or the pseudogene TRBV3-2) with TRBJ1-3; maybe TRBD1 (5 bases). Trimming pared 7 bases from V and 0 bases from J, leaving 13 bases between. CDR3 length: 15 amino acids. CDR1 is LGHDT and CDR2 is YNNKEL in the germline V gene (reference sequence). CDR3 in amino acids: CASTGSSISGNTIYF. The CDR3 DNA sequence: TGTGCCAGCACAGGGTCCTCCATCTCTGGAAACACCATATATTTT.

The chain is built from TRBV7-9 and TRBJ2-2, with 7 positions matching TRBD2. Trimming removed 3 bases from V and 4 bases from J; junction bases left unmatched: 11. Per the germline V gene, CDR1 is SEHNR and CDR2 is FQNEAQ (reference sequence). There are 17 residues in the CDR3. CDR3: CASSLNWEGLGTGELFF. The CDR3 nucleotides are TGTGCCAGCAGCTTGAACTGGGAGGGGCTCGGCACCGGGGAGCTGTTTTTT.

V and J are TRBV25-1 and TRBJ1-1; D not resolved. Germline V lookup: CDR1 MGHDK, CDR2 SYGVNS. V was pared by 6 bases and J by 3 bases, with 8 bases between. The CDR3 sequence is 12 residues long. In DNA form, the CDR3 reads TGTGCCAGCAGCGAAAGAGACACTGAAGCTTTCTTT. It specifies CASSERDTEAFF.

The chain employs TRBV6-6 and TRBJ1-6; 8 nucleotides align to TRBD1. Germline trimming cut 5 bases from V and 7 bases from J; bases unmatched to any gene: 13. Germline assignment: CDR1 MNHNY and CDR2 SVGAGI (reference sequence). The CDR3 loop spans 17 amino acids. The CDR3 bases are TGTGCCAGCAGTCGTCCCACCCTTGGGGACAGGAATTCACCCCTCCACTTT. Its translation is CASSRPTLGDRNSPLHF.

The chain has TRBV15 and TRBJ1-1; 8 nucleotides agree with TRBD1. Trimming removed 3 bases from V and 6 bases from J; junction bases left unmatched: 9. This CDR3 is 15 amino acids long. Germline assignment: CDR1 LNHNV and CDR2 YYDKDF (reference sequence). DNA for the CDR3: TGTGCCACCAGCAGGACAGGGGAAGTCAAACCTGAAGCTTTCTTT. This translates into CATSRTGEVKPEAFF.

The V and J genes are TRBV19 and TRBJ1-1, with D possibly being TRBD1 (6 bases). Trimming cost V 0 bases and J 2 bases, with 7 bases left between them. The CDR3 is 14 residues long. CDR1 and CDR2 (germline): LNHDA, SQIVND (reference sequence). Written as DNA, the CDR3 is TGTGCCAGTAGTATAGAGGGGGCTAACACTGAAGCTTTCTTT. Amino acid sequence: CASSIEGANTEAFF. The full variable domain, its missing parts supplied by reference TRBV19 and TRBJ1-1, is DGGITQSPKYLFRKEGQNVTLSCEQNLNHDAMYWYRQDPGQGLRLIYYSQIVNDFQKGDIAEGYSVSREKKESFPLTVTSAQKNPTAFYLCASSIEGANTEAFFGQGTRLTVV.

The chain has TRBV9 and TRBJ1-1, with 7 nucleotides matching TRBD1. The CDR3 is made up of 15 amino acids. J lost 2 bases, V lost 2 bases, and 6 bases had no gene match. Looked up from germline, CDR1 is SGDLS and CDR2 is YYNGEE. Here the CDR3 reads CASSVSGGVNTEAFF. Here the CDR3 DNA reads TGTGCCAGCAGCGTTTCAGGGGGTGTAAACACTGAAGCTTTCTTT.